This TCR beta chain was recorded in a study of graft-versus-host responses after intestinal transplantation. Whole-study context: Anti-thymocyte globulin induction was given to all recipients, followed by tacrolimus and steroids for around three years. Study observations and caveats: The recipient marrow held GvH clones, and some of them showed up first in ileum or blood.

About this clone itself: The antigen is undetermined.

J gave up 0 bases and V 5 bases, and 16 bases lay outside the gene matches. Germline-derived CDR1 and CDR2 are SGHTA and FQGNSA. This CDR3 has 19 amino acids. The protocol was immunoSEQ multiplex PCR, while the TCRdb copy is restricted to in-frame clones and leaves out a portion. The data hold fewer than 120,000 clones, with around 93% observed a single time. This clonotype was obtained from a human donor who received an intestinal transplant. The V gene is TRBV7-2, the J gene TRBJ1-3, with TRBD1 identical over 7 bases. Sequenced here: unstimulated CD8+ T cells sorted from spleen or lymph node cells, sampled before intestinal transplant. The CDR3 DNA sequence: TGTGCCAGCAGCCCAAGACAGGGACTATTGAACCTCTCTGGAAACACCATATATTTT. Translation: CASSPRQGLLNLSGNTIYF.